This is a list of T cell receptor beta chains from one sample in a study of cytomegalovirus exposure and HLA in healthy donors. The assay was immunoSEQ multiplex PCR, and TCRdb's table has in-frame clones only and misses some. This sample has around 150,000 clones, with around 88% found just once. The sample comprised PBMCs. These receptors were collected from a woman between 25 and 40 years old in good health and CMV-seronegative. The CDR3 runs from the conserved cysteine through the conserved F or W. The order of the fields is clone size, J gene, D gene, V gene, CDR3 DNA, CDR3 protein. A D gene is named only where the DNA matches it firmly. Rows give clone size only sometimes, using once, few, many, or a class for an expanded clone.

size: NA
J: TRBJ1-5
D: NA
V: TRBV9
DNA: TGTGCCAGCAGCGTTGGGGGCTTGGGTCAGCCCCAGCATTTT
CDR3: CASSVGGLGQPQHF

size: NA
J: TRBJ1-3
D: NA
V: TRBV4-1
DNA: TGCGCCAGCAGCCAAGGCCACCTAGACGCCTTCTCTGGAAACACCATATATTTT
CDR3: CASSQGHLDAFSGNTIYF

size: NA
J: TRBJ2-1
D: TRBD2
V: TRBV7-9
DNA: TGTGCCAGCACCCCCCCGGGGGAGAGCGGGAACTCCTACAATGAGCAGTTCTTC
CDR3: CASTPPGESGNSYNEQFF

size: NA
J: TRBJ2-3
D: NA
V: TRBV27
DNA: TGTGCCAGCAGTTTAGGCGGATATGGCACAGATACGCAGTATTTT
CDR3: CASSLGGYGTDTQYF

size: once
J: TRBJ2-1
D: NA
V: TRBV29-1
DNA: TGCAGCGTCGAGGAGTACAATGAGCAGTTCTTC
CDR3: CSVEEYNEQFF

size: once
J: TRBJ2-7
D: TRBD1
V: TRBV5-4
DNA: TGTGCCAGCAGCGGACAGGGATTGGGAGATTACGAGCAGTACTTC
CDR3: CASSGQGLGDYEQYF

size: NA
J: TRBJ2-7
D: TRBD1
V: TRBV28
DNA: TGTGCCAGCAGTTTGGGGACAGGGGCCTCCTACGAGCAGTACTTC
CDR3: CASSLGTGASYEQYF

size: NA
J: TRBJ2-1
D: NA
V: TRBV27
DNA: TGTGCCAGCTCGCGGGACGGGGGCTCCTACAATGAGCAGTTCTTC
CDR3: CASSRDGGSYNEQFF

size: NA
J: TRBJ1-1
D: NA
V: TRBV14
DNA: TGTGCCAGCAGCCAAGCATCGGAGGGAGCTTTCTTT
CDR3: CASSQASEGAFF

size: NA
J: TRBJ1-4
D: NA
V: TRBV18
DNA: TGTGCCAGCTCACCGCTCGGGAGAGAGGGTGAAAAACTGTTTTTT
CDR3: CASSPLGREGEKLFF

size: NA
J: TRBJ2-3
D: TRBD1
V: TRBV28
DNA: TGTGCCAGCAGCTCCCCAACAGGGGGCTTTTCGGTTACGCAGTATTTT
CDR3: CASSSPTGGFSVTQYF

size: NA
J: TRBJ2-7
D: TRBD2
V: TRBV5-1
DNA: TGCGCCAGCAGCTTGGCGGGGACTAGCGGGAGGACCTACGAGCAGTACTTC
CDR3: CASSLAGTSGRTYEQYF

size: NA
J: TRBJ1-1
D: NA
V: TRBV10-2
DNA: TGCGCCAGCAGTGATATTACAGGGTACACTGAAGCTTTCTTT
CDR3: CASSDITGYTEAFF

size: NA
J: TRBJ1-1
D: NA
V: TRBV12-5
DNA: TGTGCTAGTTCGGGGGGCATCACTGAAGCTTTCTTT
CDR3: CASSGGITEAFF

size: few
J: TRBJ2-1
D: NA
V: TRBV10-3
DNA: TGTGCCTCAAACAGGGAGGGCTACAATGAGCAGTTCTTC
CDR3: CASNREGYNEQFF

size: NA
J: TRBJ1-1
D: NA
V: TRBV18
DNA: TGTGCCAGCTCACGGGGAGGGACCGGACAGAGCATGAACACTGAAGCTTTCTTT
CDR3: CASSRGGTGQSMNTEAFF

size: NA
J: TRBJ1-4
D: NA
V: TRBV2
DNA: TGTGCCAGCACTAGGGAGGTAGCGACTAATGAAAAACTGTTTTTT
CDR3: CASTREVATNEKLFF

size: NA
J: TRBJ1-4
D: NA
V: TRBV27
DNA: TGTGCCAGCATAGACGCCCAACGGGATGAAAAACTGTTTTTT
CDR3: CASIDAQRDEKLFF

size: NA
J: TRBJ1-2
D: NA
V: TRBV27
DNA: TGTGCCAGCAGTTTACGGGCCAGGAGGGACTATGGCTACACCTTC
CDR3: CASSLRARRDYGYTF

size: NA
J: TRBJ1-1
D: TRBD1
V: TRBV9
DNA: TGTGCCAGCAGTAGAGACAGGGCTCCCTATGAAGCTTTCTTT
CDR3: CASSRDRAPYEAFF

size: NA
J: TRBJ1-2
D: TRBD1
V: TRBV15
DNA: TGTGCCACCGGGTCGGACAGGGTAACTAACTATGGCTACACCTTC
CDR3: CATGSDRVTNYGYTF

size: NA
J: TRBJ2-7
D: TRBD2
V: TRBV14
DNA: TGTGCCACCGGAGCAGAGACTGACTTCCTGACTAGCGGGACATACGAGCAGTACTTC
CDR3: CATGAETDFLTSGTYEQYF

size: NA
J: TRBJ2-7
D: TRBD1
V: TRBV5-4
DNA: TGTGCCAGCAGCCGCCGAATTCCCGGGACAGGGGCCTACGAGCAGTACTTC
CDR3: CASSRRIPGTGAYEQYF

size: NA
J: TRBJ1-1
D: NA
V: TRBV4-1
DNA: TGCGCCAGCAGCCAAGGCCCAGGGATTCCTAAGGGCGAAGCTTTCTTT
CDR3: CASSQGPGIPKGEAFF

size: once
J: TRBJ1-1
D: NA
V: TRBV5-1
DNA: TGCGCCAGCAGCTCCAGGGGACAAGGCACTGAAGCTTTCTTT
CDR3: CASSSRGQGTEAFF

size: NA
J: TRBJ2-1
D: NA
V: TRBV6-5
DNA: TGTGCCAGCAGTTACGGGCAGGGAAGCTACAATGAGCAGTTCTTC
CDR3: CASSYGQGSYNEQFF

size: NA
J: TRBJ1-5
D: TRBD1
V: TRBV11-2
DNA: TGTGCCAGCAGCTTAGGGACAGGGCCCGCTCAGCCCCAGCATTTT
CDR3: CASSLGTGPAQPQHF

size: once
J: TRBJ2-1
D: TRBD1
V: TRBV7-9
DNA: TGTGCCAGCAGCTCGACAGGGGACAATGAGCAGTTCTTC
CDR3: CASSSTGDNEQFF

size: NA
J: TRBJ2-5
D: NA
V: TRBV15
DNA: TGTGCCACCAGTGGGGCCTGGCCCGGAGAAGAGACCCAGTACTTC
CDR3: CATSGAWPGEETQYF

size: NA
J: TRBJ1-1
D: NA
V: TRBV4-3
DNA: TGCGCCAGCAGCCAAGGCCGGGGGTGGGGATTTGGGAACACTGAAGCTTTCTTT
CDR3: CASSQGRGWGFGNTEAFF

size: NA
J: TRBJ2-1
D: TRBD2
V: TRBV5-4
DNA: TGTGCCAGCAGCCCCGGGACTAGCGGGAGGGGAGACAATGAGCAGTTCTTC
CDR3: CASSPGTSGRGDNEQFF

size: NA
J: TRBJ2-2
D: TRBD1
V: TRBV13
DNA: TGTGCCAGCACCCGGACAGGGGAGCCTACCGGGGAGCTGTTTTTT
CDR3: CASTRTGEPTGELFF

size: NA
J: TRBJ2-1
D: NA
V: TRBV7-8
DNA: TGTGCCAGCAGCTTAGGGGGGATTAGCGGAGCCTTAAGCTCCTACAATGAGCAGTTCTTC
CDR3: CASSLGGISGALSSYNEQFF

size: NA
J: TRBJ2-3
D: NA
V: TRBV7-2
DNA: TGTGCCAGCTCCACCTACCCCCTAAGCACAGATACGCAGTATTTT
CDR3: CASSTYPLSTDTQYF

size: few
J: TRBJ2-1
D: TRBD2
V: TRBV11-3
DNA: TGTGCCAGCAGCCTGGGACTAGCGGGGGGGCGGAATGAGCAGTTCTTC
CDR3: CASSLGLAGGRNEQFF

size: NA
J: TRBJ2-6
D: TRBD1
V: TRBV6-1
DNA: TGTGCCAGCAGCGAAACAGGGGGCATCCGATCTGGGGCCAACGTCCTGACTTTC
CDR3: CASSETGGIRSGANVLTF

size: NA
J: TRBJ2-3
D: NA
V: TRBV2
DNA: TGTGCCAGCCTGACTAGGTCGTTAGATACGCAGTATTTT
CDR3: CASLTRSLDTQYF

size: NA
J: TRBJ2-1
D: TRBD2
V: TRBV7-2
DNA: TGTGCCAGCAGCTTAAGGGTAGCGGGAGGTAGTGAGCAGTTCTTC
CDR3: CASSLRVAGGSEQFF

size: once
J: TRBJ1-2
D: NA
V: TRBV9
DNA: TGTGCCAGCAGCGTAGGCAGGTTAGGCTATGGCTACACCTTC
CDR3: CASSVGRLGYGYTF

size: NA
J: TRBJ1-5
D: NA
V: TRBV5-6
DNA: TGTGCCAGCAGCTCCCGGGAGGCGGGTTATAGCAATCAGCCCCAGCATTTT
CDR3: CASSSREAGYSNQPQHF

size: NA
J: TRBJ1-4
D: TRBD1
V: TRBV5-1
DNA: TGCGCCAGCAGCTTGACAGGGGGCAACGAAAAACTGTTTTTT
CDR3: CASSLTGGNEKLFF

size: NA
J: TRBJ1-2
D: NA
V: TRBV27
DNA: TGTGCCAGCAGTAGCGGCAGGACCGACTATGGCTACACCTTC
CDR3: CASSSGRTDYGYTF

size: once
J: TRBJ2-7
D: NA
V: TRBV11-3
DNA: TGTGCCAGCAGCTTACACTCCTACGAGCAGTACTTC
CDR3: CASSLHSYEQYF

size: NA
J: TRBJ2-5
D: NA
V: TRBV2
DNA: TGTGCCAGCAGTGATCTGGGGCGCATGGAGACCCAGTACTTC
CDR3: CASSDLGRMETQYF

size: NA
J: TRBJ2-7
D: TRBD2
V: TRBV4-2
DNA: TGTGCCAGCAGCCAAGATAGGGCTAGCGGGGCCTACGAGCAGTACTTC
CDR3: CASSQDRASGAYEQYF

size: NA
J: TRBJ1-6
D: NA
V: TRBV5-1
DNA: TGCGCCAGCAGCTCAACAGGGCCCAATAATTCACCCCTCCACTTT
CDR3: CASSSTGPNNSPLHF

size: NA
J: TRBJ1-6
D: NA
V: TRBV2
DNA: TGTGCCAGCAGGGAGGCCCTCAGCTCGCCCCTCCACTTT
CDR3: CASREALSSPLHF

size: NA
J: TRBJ1-5
D: TRBD1
V: TRBV10-3
DNA: TGTGCCATCCGGGACGGGACAGTTAATCAGCCCCAGCATTTT
CDR3: CAIRDGTVNQPQHF

size: NA
J: TRBJ2-1
D: TRBD1
V: TRBV7-8
DNA: TGTGCCAGCAGCCCACCCGGGACAGGGGGCTATGAGCAGTTCTTC
CDR3: CASSPPGTGGYEQFF

size: NA
J: TRBJ2-6
D: TRBD1
V: TRBV19
DNA: TGTGCCAGTAGTCCCGGACAGGCCCGGGCCAACGTCCTGACTTTC
CDR3: CASSPGQARANVLTF

size: NA
J: TRBJ2-3
D: TRBD1
V: TRBV6-5
DNA: TGTGCCAGCAGCGACGGGGGACAGGGTGGATATACGCAGTATTTT
CDR3: CASSDGGQGGYTQYF

size: once
J: TRBJ2-7
D: NA
V: TRBV11-3
DNA: TGTGCCAGCAGCGGTAGGGGGACGGAGTACGAGCAGTACTTC
CDR3: CASSGRGTEYEQYF

size: NA
J: TRBJ2-3
D: TRBD1
V: TRBV7-8
DNA: TGTGCCAGCAGCTTGGGACAGGGAAGGAAGGCAGATACGCAGTATTTT
CDR3: CASSLGQGRKADTQYF

size: NA
J: TRBJ1-2
D: NA
V: TRBV25-1
DNA: TGTGCCAGCAGTGGAACCGACACTAACTATGGCTACACCTTC
CDR3: CASSGTDTNYGYTF

size: NA
J: TRBJ2-1
D: NA
V: TRBV29-1
DNA: TGCAGCGTTGAGGGGGAGCTACAGGGTGGGTACAATGAGCAGTTCTTC
CDR3: CSVEGELQGGYNEQFF

size: NA
J: TRBJ2-2
D: NA
V: TRBV5-1
DNA: TGCGCCAGCAGCTTGGGGGGGCCCCCCACCGGGGAGCTGTTTTTT
CDR3: CASSLGGPPTGELFF

size: NA
J: TRBJ1-2
D: TRBD1
V: TRBV18
DNA: TGTGCCAGCTCCCTTCTCGACAGGGCGGGCTATGGCTACACCTTC
CDR3: CASSLLDRAGYGYTF

size: NA
J: TRBJ2-7
D: TRBD1
V: TRBV4-1
DNA: TGCGCCAGCAGCCAACCGGGACAGGGCTACGAGCAGTACTTC
CDR3: CASSQPGQGYEQYF

size: NA
J: TRBJ2-1
D: NA
V: TRBV19
DNA: TGTGCCAGTAGTATTGCGGGGATCTCCTACAATGAGCAGTTCTTC
CDR3: CASSIAGISYNEQFF